This record covers a single T cell receptor (beta chain). Antigen specificity is unknown. The same CDR3 arises from other DNA sequences in this sample as well. This CDR3 is 15 amino acids long. In germline, CDR1 is SGHNT, CDR2 YYREEE (reference sequence). The V and J ends lost 0 bases and 1 base respectively, with 8 bases between them. The data are from a study of cytomegalovirus exposure and HLA in healthy donors. Points from the study as a whole: Cytomegalovirus association was listed for approximately 150 TCR beta chains. Most TCR sequences were uncommon, yet certain public TCRs appeared in many donors.

This table comes from immunoSEQ multiplex PCR, and its TCRdb copy is limited to in-frame clones, with some not included. The sample lists approximately 56,000 clones; roughly 92% were seen once. The sample consisted of PBMCs. This clonotype was sampled from a man aged 18 to 29 in good health and CMV-seronegative. J is TRBJ2-1 and V is TRBV5-4; tentatively, D is TRBD2 (5 bases). The CDR3 nucleotides read TGTGCCAGCAGCTTGGATAGAGGGTCCTACAATGAGCAGTTCTTC. Its protein is CASSLDRGSYNEQFF.